The T cell receptor beta chain under discussion was sequenced for a study of cytomegalovirus exposure and HLA in healthy donors. Study findings and constraints: For cytomegalovirus status, the classifier reportedly gave diagnoses with high specificity and sensitivity.

On this clone itself: The antigen remains unidentified.

PCR primers comprised 60 Vbeta and 13 Jbeta primers. Method: immunoSEQ multiplex PCR; TCRdb's copy keeps in-frame clones and lacks some. The sample has under 250,000 clones; more than 65% are singletons. What was sequenced was PBMCs. The clonotype was recovered from a young man in good health and CMV-seronegative.

In DNA form, the CDR3 reads TGTGCCAGCTCCTTTCTAGGGACAGGGGGTCAAGAGACCCAGTACTTC. It encodes CASSFLGTGGQETQYF. The chain is built from TRBV2 and TRBJ2-5; 11 positions agree with TRBD1. The CDR3 is 16 amino acids. V gave up 8 bases and J gave up 2 bases; unmatched junction bases: 10. The V gene's germline CDR1 is SNHLY and CDR2 FYNNEI.